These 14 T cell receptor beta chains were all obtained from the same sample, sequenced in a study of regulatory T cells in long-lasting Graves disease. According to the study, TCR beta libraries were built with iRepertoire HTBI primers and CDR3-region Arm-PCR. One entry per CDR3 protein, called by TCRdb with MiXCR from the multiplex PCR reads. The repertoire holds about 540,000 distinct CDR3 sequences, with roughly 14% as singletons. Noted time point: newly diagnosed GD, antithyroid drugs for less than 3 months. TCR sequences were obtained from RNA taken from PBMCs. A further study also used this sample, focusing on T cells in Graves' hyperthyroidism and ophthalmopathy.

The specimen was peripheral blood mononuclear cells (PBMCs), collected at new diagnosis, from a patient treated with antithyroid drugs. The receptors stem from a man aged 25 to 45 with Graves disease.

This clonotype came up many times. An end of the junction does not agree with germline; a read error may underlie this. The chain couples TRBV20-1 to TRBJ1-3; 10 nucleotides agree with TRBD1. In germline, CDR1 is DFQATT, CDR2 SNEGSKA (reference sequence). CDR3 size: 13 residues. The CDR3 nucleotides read TGCAGTGCTAGGGACGGGACAGGGGACACTTTGGATTTT. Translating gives CSARDGTGDTLDF.

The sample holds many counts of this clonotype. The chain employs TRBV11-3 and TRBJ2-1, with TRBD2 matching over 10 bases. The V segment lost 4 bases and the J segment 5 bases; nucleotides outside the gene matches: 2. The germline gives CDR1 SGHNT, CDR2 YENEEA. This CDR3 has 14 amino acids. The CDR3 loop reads CASSWTSGNNEQFF. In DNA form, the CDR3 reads TGTGCCAGCAGCTGGACTAGCGGAAACAATGAGCAGTTCTTC.

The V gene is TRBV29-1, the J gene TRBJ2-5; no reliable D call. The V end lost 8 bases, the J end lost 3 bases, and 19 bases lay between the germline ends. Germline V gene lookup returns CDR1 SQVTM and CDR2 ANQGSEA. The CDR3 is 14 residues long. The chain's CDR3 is CSIRNVQVKETQYF. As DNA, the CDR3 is TGCAGCATACGCAATGTCCAGGTAAAAGAGACCCAGTACTTC.

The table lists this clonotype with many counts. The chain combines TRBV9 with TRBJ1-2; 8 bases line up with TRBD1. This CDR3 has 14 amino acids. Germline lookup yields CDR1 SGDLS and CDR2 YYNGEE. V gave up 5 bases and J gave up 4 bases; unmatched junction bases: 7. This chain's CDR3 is CASSTQTGGYGYTF. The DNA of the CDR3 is TGTGCCAGCAGTACTCAAACAGGGGGCTATGGCTACACCTTC.

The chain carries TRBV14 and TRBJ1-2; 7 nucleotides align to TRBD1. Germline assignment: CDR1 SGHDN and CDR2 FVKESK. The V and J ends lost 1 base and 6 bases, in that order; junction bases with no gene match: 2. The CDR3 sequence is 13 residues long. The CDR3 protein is CASSQGQGDGYTF. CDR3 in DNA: TGTGCCAGCAGCCAAGGACAGGGAGATGGCTACACCTTC.

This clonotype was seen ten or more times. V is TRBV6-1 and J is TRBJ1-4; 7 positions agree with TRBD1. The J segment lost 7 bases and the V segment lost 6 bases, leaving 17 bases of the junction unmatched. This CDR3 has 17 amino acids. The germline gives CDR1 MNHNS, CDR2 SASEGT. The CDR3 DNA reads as TGTGCCAGCAGATTTACAGGGGCGAATGCGGATAGTGAAAAACTGTTTTTT. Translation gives CASRFTGANADSEKLFF.

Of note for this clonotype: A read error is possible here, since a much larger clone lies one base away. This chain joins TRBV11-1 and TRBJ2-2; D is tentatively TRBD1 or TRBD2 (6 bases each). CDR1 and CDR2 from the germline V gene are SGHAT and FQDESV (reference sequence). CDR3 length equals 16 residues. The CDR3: CASSFTGSANTGGLFF. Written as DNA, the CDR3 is TGTGCCAGCAGCTTTACAGGGAGTGCGAACACCGGGGGGCTGTTTTTT.

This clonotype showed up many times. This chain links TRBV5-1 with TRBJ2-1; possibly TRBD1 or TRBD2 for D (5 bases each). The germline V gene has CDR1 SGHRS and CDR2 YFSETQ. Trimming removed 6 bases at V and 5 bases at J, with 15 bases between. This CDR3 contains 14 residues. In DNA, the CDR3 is TGCGCCAGCAACCCCCGGGACCGGGACAATGAGCAGTTCTTC. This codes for CASNPRDRDNEQFF.

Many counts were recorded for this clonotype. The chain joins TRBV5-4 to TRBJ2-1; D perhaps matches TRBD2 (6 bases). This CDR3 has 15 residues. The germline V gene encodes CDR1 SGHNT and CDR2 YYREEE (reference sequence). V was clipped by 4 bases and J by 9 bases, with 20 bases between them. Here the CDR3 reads CASSEPGLARGEQFF. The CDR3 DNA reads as TGTGCCAGCAGCGAGCCGGGACTGGCCCGGGGTGAGCAGTTCTTC.

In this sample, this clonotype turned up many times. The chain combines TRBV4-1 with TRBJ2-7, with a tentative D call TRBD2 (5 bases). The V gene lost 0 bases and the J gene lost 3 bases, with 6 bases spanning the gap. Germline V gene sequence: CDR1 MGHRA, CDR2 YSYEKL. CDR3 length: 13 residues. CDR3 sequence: CASSQEEGYEQYF. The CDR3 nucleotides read TGCGCCAGCAGCCAAGAAGAGGGCTACGAGCAGTACTTC.

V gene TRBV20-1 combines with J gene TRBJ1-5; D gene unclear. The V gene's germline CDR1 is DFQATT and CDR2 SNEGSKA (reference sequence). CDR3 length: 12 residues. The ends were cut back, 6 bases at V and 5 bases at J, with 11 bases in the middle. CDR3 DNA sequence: TGCAGTGCCAGACCTGTGGATCAGCCCCAGCATTTT. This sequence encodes CSARPVDQPQHF.

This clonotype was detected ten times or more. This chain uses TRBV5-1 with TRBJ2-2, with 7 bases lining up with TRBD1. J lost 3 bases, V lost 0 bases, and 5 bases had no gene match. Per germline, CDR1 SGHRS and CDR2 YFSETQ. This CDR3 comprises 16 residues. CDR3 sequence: CASSLEGGGHTGELFF. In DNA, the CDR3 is TGCGCCAGCAGCTTGGAAGGGGGCGGACACACCGGGGAGCTGTTTTTT.

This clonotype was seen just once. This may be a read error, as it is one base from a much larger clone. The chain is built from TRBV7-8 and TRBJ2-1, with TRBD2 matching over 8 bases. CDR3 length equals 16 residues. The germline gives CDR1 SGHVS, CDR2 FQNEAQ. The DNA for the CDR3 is TGTACCAGCAGCCCCGGGAGGGGTTACTCCTACAATGAGCAGTTCTTC. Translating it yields CTSSPGRGYSYNEQFF.

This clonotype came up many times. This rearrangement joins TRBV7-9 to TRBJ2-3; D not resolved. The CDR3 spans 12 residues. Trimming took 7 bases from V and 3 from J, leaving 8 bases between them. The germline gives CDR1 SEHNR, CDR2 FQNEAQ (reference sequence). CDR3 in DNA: TGTGCCAGCAACCAGCAAACAGATACGCAGTATTTT. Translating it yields CASNQQTDTQYF.